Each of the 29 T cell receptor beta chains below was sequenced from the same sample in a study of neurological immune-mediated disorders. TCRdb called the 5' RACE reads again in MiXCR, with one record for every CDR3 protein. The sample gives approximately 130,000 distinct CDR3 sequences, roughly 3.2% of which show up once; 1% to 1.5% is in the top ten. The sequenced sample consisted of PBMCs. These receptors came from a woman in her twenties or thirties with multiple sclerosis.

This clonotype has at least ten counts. The CDR3, as DNA: TGCAGCGTAGGACAGGGGGTCGGCAATCAGCCCCAGCATTTT. Its translation: CSVGQGVGNQPQHF. The V gene is TRBV29-1, the J gene TRBJ1-5; TRBD1 matches at 10 bases. Germline CDR1 SQVTM, CDR2 ANQGSEA. CDR3 length equals 14 residues. V shed 6 bases and J 2 bases; nucleotides not matched to a gene: 4.

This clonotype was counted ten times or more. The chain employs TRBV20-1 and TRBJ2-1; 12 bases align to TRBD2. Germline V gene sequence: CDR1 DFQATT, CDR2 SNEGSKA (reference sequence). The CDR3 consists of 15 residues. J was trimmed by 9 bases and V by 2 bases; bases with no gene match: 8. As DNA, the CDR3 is TGCAGTGCTAGACGGACTAGCGGGATTTTTAGTGAGCAGTTCTTC. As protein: CSARRTSGIFSEQFF.

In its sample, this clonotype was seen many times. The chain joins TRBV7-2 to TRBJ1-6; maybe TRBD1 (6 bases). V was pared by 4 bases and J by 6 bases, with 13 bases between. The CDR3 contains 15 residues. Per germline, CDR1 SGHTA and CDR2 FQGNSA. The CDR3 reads CASSSQGLGNSPLHF. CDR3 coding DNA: TGTGCCAGCAGCTCCCAGGGGTTAGGTAATTCACCCCTCCACTTT.

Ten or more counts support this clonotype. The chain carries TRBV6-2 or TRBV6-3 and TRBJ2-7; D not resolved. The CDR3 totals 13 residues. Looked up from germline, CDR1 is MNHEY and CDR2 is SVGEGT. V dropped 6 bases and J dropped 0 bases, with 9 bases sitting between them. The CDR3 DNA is TGTGCCAGCAGCAATTCCAACTCCTACGAGCAGTACTTC. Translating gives CASSNSNSYEQYF.

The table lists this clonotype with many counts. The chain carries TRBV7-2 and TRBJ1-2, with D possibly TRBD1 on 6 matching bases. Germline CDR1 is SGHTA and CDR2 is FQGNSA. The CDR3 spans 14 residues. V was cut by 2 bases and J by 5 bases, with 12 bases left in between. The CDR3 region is CASSLPTGTYGYTF. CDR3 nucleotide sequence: TGTGCCAGCAGCTTACCCACAGGGACGTATGGCTACACCTTC. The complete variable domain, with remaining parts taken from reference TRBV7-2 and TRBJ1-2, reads GAGVSQSPSNKVTEKGKDVELRCDPISGHTALYWYRQSLGQGLEFLIYFQGNSAPDKSGLPSDRFSAERTGGSVSTLTIQRTQQEDSAVYLCASSLPTGTYGYTFGSGTRLTVV.

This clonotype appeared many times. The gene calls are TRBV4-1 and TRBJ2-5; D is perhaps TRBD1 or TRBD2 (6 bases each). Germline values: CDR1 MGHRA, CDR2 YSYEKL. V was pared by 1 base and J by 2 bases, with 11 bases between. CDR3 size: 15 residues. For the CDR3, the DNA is TGCGCCAGCAGCCAAGGGAGGGGGGTTCAAGAGACCCAGTACTTC. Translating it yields CASSQGRGVQETQYF.

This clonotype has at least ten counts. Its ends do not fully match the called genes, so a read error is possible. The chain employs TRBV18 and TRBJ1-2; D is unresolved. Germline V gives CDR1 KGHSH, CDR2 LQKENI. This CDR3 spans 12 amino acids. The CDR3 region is CASSPGNSGYTF. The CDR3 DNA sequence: TGTGCCAGCTCACCGGGCAACTCTGGCTACACCTTC.

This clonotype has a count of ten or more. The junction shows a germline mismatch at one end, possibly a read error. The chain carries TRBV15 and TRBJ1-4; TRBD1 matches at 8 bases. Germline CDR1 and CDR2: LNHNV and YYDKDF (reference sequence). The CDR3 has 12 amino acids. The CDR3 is CATSRAQGAWIF. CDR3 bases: TGTGCCACCAGCAGAGCGCAGGGGGCCTGGATTTTT. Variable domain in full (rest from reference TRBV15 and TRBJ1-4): DAMVIQNPRYQVTQFGKPVTLSCSQTLNHNVMYWYQQKSSQAPKLLFHYYDKDFNNEADTPDNFQSRRPNTSFCFLDIRSPGLGDTAMYLCATSRAQGAWIFGSGTQLSVL.

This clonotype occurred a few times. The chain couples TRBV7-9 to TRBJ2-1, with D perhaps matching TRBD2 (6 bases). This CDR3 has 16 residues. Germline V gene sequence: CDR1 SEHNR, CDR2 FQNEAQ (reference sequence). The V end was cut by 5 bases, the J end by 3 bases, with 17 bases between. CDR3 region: CASSEHGGTHYNEQFF. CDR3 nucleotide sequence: TGTGCCAGCAGCGAACACGGAGGGACCCACTACAATGAGCAGTTCTTC. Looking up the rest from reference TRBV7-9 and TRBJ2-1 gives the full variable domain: DTGVSQNPRHKITKRGQNVTFRCDPISEHNRLYWYRQTLGQGPEFLTYFQNEAQLEKSRLLSDRFSAERPKGSFSTLEIQRTEQGDSAMYLCASSEHGGTHYNEQFFGPGTRLTVL.

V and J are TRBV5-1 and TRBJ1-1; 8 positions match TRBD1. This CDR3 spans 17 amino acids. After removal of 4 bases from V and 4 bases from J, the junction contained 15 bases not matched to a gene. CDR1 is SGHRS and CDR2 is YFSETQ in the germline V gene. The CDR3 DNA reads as TGCGCCAGCAGCCCCATCGGACAGGGTGGGGGGGGCACTGAAGCTTTCTTT. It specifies CASSPIGQGGGGTEAFF. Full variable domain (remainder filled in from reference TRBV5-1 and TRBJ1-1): KAGVTQTPRYLIKTRGQQVTLSCSPISGHRSVSWYQQTPGQGLQFLFEYFSETQRNKGNFPGRFSGRQFSNSRSEMNVSTLELGDSALYLCASSPIGQGGGGTEAFFGQGTRLTVV.

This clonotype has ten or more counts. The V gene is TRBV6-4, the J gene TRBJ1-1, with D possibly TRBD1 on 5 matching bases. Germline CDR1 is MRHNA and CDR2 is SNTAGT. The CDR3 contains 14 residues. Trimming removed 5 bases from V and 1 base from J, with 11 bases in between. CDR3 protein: CASSTGAGNTEAFF. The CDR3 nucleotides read TGTGCCAGCAGTACCGGGGCAGGGAACACTGAAGCTTTCTTT.

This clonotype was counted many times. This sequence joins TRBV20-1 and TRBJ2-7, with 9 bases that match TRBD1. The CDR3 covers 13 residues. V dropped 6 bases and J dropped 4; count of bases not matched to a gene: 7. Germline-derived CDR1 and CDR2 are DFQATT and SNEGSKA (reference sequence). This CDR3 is CSAAMDRGYEQYF. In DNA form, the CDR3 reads TGCAGTGCCGCAATGGACAGGGGATACGAGCAGTACTTC.

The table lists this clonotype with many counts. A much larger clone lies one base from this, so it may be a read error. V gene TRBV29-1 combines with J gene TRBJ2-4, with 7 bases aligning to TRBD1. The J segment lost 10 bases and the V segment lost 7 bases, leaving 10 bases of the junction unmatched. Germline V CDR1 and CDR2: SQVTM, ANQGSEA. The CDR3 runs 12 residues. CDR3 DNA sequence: TGCAGCGGCCGGACAGGAACAAAAATTCAGTACTTC. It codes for CSGRTGTKIQYF.

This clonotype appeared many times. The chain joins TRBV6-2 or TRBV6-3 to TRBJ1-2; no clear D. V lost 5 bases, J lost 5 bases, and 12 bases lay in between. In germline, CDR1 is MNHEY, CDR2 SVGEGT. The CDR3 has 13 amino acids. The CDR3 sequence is CASSLEQRYGYTF. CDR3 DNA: TGTGCCAGCAGTCTAGAACAGCGGTATGGCTACACCTTC.

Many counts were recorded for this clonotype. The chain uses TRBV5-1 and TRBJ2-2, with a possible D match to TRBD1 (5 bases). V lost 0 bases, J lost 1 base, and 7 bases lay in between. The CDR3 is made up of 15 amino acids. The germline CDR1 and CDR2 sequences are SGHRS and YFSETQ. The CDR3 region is CASSLAQGNTGELFF. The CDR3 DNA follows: TGCGCCAGCAGCTTGGCGCAGGGGAACACCGGGGAGCTGTTTTTT.

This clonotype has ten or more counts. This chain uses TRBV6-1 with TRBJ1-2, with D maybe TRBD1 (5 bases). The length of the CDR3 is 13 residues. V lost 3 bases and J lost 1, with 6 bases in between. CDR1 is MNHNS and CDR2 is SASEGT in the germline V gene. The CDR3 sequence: CASSDGGNYGYTF. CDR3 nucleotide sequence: TGTGCCAGCAGTGATGGGGGTAACTATGGCTACACCTTC.

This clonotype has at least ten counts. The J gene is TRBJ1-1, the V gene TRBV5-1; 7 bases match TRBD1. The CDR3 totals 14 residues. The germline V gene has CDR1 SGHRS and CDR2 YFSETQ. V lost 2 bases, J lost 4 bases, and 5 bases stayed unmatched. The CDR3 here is CASSLRGPGTEAFF. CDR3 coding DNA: TGCGCCAGCAGCTTAAGGGGGCCGGGCACTGAAGCTTTCTTT.

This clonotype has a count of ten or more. CDR3 nucleotides: TGTGCCAGCAGCTTGGCCCTAGCCTCCGCTGAGCAGTTCTTC. Translating it yields CASSLALASAEQFF. The chain couples TRBV5-5 to TRBJ2-1; TRBD2 might be the D (5 bases). Germline CDR1 is SGHKS and CDR2 is YYEKEE (reference sequence). The CDR3 contains 14 residues. The V and J ends lost 0 bases and 9 bases respectively, with 13 bases between them.

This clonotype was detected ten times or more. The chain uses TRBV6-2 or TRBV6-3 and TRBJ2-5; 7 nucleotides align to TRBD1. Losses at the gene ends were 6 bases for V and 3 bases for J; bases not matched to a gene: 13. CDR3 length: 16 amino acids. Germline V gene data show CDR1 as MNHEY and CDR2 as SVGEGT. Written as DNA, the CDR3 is TGTGCCAGCAGCCGTAACAGGGGTGGCGGTGAAGAGACCCAGTACTTC. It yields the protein CASSRNRGGGEETQYF.

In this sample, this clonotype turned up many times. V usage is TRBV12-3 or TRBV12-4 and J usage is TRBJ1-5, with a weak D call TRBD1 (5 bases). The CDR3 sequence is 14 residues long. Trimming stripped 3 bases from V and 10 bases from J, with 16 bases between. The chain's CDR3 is CASSLGRTTGPQHF. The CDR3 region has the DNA TGTGCCAGCAGTTTGGGACGGACCACGGGACCCCAGCATTTT.

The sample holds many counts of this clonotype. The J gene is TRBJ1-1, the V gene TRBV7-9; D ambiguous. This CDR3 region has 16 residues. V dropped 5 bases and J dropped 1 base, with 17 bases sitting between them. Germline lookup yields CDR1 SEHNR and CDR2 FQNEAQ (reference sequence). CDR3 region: CASSPASAAPNTEAFF. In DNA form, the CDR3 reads TGTGCCAGCAGCCCGGCATCCGCCGCGCCGAACACTGAAGCTTTCTTT.

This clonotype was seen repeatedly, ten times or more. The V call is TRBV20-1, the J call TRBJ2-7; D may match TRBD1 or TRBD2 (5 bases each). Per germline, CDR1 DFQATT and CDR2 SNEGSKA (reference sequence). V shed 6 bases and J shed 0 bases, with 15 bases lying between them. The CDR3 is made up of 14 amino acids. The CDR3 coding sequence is TGCAGTGCCAAACGGGACGCGAGCTCCTACGAGCAGTACTTC. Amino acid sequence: CSAKRDASSYEQYF.

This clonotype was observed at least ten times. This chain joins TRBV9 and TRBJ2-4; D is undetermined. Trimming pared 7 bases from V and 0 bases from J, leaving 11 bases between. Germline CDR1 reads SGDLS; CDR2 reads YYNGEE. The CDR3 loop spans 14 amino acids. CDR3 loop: CASAPGLAKNIQYF. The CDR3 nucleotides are TGTGCCAGCGCACCCGGGCTAGCCAAAAACATTCAGTACTTC. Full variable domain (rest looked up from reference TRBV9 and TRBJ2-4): DSGVTQTPKHLITATGQRVTLRCSPRSGDLSVYWYQQSLDQGLQFLIQYYNGEERAKGNILERFSAQQFPDLHSELNLSSLELGDSALYFCASAPGLAKNIQYFGAGTRLSVL.

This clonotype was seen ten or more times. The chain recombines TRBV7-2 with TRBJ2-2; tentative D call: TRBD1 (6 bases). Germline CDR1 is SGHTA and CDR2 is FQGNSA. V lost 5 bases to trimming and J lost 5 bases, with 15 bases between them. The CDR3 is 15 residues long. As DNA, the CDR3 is TGTGCCAGCAGCACACAGGGTCTTGGGACCGGGGAGCTGTTTTTT. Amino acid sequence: CASSTQGLGTGELFF. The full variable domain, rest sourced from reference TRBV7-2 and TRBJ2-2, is GAGVSQSPSNKVTEKGKDVELRCDPISGHTALYWYRQSLGQGLEFLIYFQGNSAPDKSGLPSDRFSAERTGGSVSTLTIQRTQQEDSAVYLCASSTQGLGTGELFFGEGSRLTVL.

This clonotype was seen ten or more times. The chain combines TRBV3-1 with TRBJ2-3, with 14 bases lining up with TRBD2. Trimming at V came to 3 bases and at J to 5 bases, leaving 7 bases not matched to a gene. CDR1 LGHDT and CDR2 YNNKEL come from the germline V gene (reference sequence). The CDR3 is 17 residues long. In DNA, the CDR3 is TGTGCCAGCAGCCAGGGACTAGCGGGGGCCTTCCGAGATACGCAGTATTTT. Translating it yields CASSQGLAGAFRDTQYF.

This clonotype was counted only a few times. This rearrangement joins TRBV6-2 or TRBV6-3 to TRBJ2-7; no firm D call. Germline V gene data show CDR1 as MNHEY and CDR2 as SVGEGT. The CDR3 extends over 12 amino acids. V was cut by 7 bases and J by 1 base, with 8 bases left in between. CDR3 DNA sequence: TGTGCCAGCACCCCGGATTCCTACGAGCAGTACTTC. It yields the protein CASTPDSYEQYF.

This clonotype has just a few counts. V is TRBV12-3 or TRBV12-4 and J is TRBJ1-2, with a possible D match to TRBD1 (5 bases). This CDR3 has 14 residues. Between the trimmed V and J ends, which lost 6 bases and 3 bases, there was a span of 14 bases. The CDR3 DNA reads TGTGCCAGCAGACCTCAAGGGGTTTACTATGGCTACACCTTC. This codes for CASRPQGVYYGYTF.

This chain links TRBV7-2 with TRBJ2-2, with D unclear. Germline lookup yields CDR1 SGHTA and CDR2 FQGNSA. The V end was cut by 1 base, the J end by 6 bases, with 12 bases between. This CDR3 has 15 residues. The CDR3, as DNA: TGTGCCAGCAGCTTAGGGGCAGGCGGAGCCGGGGAGCTGTTTTTT. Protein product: CASSLGAGGAGELFF.

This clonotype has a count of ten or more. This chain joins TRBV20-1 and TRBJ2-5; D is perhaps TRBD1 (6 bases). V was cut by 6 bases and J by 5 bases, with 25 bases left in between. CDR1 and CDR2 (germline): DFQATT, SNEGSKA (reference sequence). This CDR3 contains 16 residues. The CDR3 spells CSAHKGVPPEGETQYF. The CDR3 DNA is TGCAGTGCCCATAAGGGGGTTCCCCCGGAAGGGGAGACCCAGTACTTC.